The next 10 T cell receptor beta chains were all read from a single sample in a study of blood T cell repertoires in COVID-19. Profiling relied on immunoSEQ multiplex PCR, and the TCRdb table lists in-frame clones only, not all of them. The profile shows about 160,000 clones, approximately 82% of them singletons. The sample was peripheral blood. The receptors were gathered from a woman older than 75 with active or convalescent COVID-19.

This clone appeared a few times. This chain joins TRBV6-5 and TRBJ1-1; D gene ambiguous. Per the germline V gene, CDR1 is MNHEY and CDR2 is SVGAGI. V lost 5 bases, J lost 7 bases, and 8 bases lay in between. The CDR3 spans 11 residues. CDR3 nucleotides: TGTGCCAGCAGTACTGAACTTGAAGCTTTCTTT. It encodes CASSTELEAFF.

The genes are TRBV19 and TRBJ2-5; 15 nucleotides match TRBD2. Germline trimming cut 5 bases from V and 4 bases from J; bases unmatched to any gene: 5. Germline CDR1 LNHDA, CDR2 SQIVND (reference sequence). This CDR3 comprises 16 residues. DNA of the CDR3: TGTGCCAGTAGTCCCGGACTAGCGGGAGGGCGAGAGACCCAGTACTTC. Encoded protein: CASSPGLAGGRETQYF.

The rearrangement uses TRBV28 and TRBJ1-1, with D possibly matching TRBD1 (5 bases). CDR1 is MDHEN, CDR2 SYDVKM, per germline. The V and J ends lost 5 bases and 3 bases respectively, with 10 bases between them. This CDR3 is built from 13 residues. The CDR3 reads CASSADSYTEAFF. The CDR3 DNA is TGTGCCAGCAGTGCCGACAGTTACACTGAAGCTTTCTTT. The variable domain in full, completed from reference TRBV28 and TRBJ1-1, reads DVKVTQSSRYLVKRTGEKVFLECVQDMDHENMFWYRQDPGLGLRLIYFSYDVKMKEKGDIPEGYSVSREKKERFSLILESASTNQTSMYLCASSADSYTEAFFGQGTRLTVV.

The J gene is TRBJ1-2, the V gene TRBV12-3 or TRBV12-4; TRBD1 agrees at 7 bases. Trimming took 5 bases from V and 8 from J; bases not matched to a gene: 5. The CDR3 spans 12 residues. The CDR3 sequence: CASSTYRGGYTF. CDR3 sequence (DNA): TGTGCCAGCAGTACCTACAGGGGCGGCTACACCTTC.

J is TRBJ2-1 and V is TRBV27, with TRBD2 identical over 9 bases. The CDR3 is 17 residues long. Germline values: CDR1 MNHEY, CDR2 SMNVEV (reference sequence). V gave up 3 bases and J gave up 5 bases; unmatched junction bases: 11. In nucleotides, the CDR3 is TGTGCCAGCAGTTTTGCCGTAGCGGGAGTTGCCGACAATGAGCAGTTCTTC. Encoded protein: CASSFAVAGVADNEQFF.

In this sample, this clone turned up once. CDR3 protein: CASRTPHLYGYTF. CDR3 DNA sequence: TGTGCCAGCAGGACACCTCACCTCTATGGCTACACCTTC. The chain is built from TRBV28 and TRBJ1-2; D is undetermined. Germline CDR1 is MDHEN and CDR2 is SYDVKM. CDR3 length equals 13 residues. V shed 6 bases and J shed 4 bases, with 12 bases lying between them.

In its sample, this clone was seen a few times. The CDR3 DNA is TGTGCCAGCTCACCGAGTGCGGGGGCGCGCACTGAAGCTTTCTTT. Translation gives CASSPSAGARTEAFF. The chain is built from TRBV18 and TRBJ1-1; D is perhaps TRBD1 (6 bases). Trimming cost V 3 bases and J 4 bases, with 15 bases left between them. Per germline, CDR1 KGHSH and CDR2 LQKENI. This CDR3 is 15 amino acids long.

In its sample, this clone was seen once. J is TRBJ1-6 and V is TRBV18; 8 bases are shared with TRBD1. The CDR3 has 14 residues. With 3 bases clipped from V and 7 bases from J, the junction kept 2 bases outside the gene matches. Germline V gives CDR1 KGHSH, CDR2 LQKENI. CDR3 sequence (DNA): TGTGCCAGCTCACCGACAGGGGCCAATTCACCCCTCCACTTT. Amino acids: CASSPTGANSPLHF. Full variable domain (rest looked up from reference TRBV18 and TRBJ1-6): NAGVMQNPRHLVRRRGQEARLRCSPMKGHSHVYWYRQLPEEGLKFMVYLQKENIIDESGMPKERFSAEFPKEGPSILRIQQVVRGDSAAYFCASSPTGANSPLHFGNGTRLTVT.

This rearrangement joins TRBV3-1 (or the pseudogene TRBV3-2) to TRBJ2-7, with TRBD2 identical over 11 bases. Germline lookup yields CDR1 LGHDT and CDR2 YNNKEL (reference sequence). Unmatched junction bases numbered 6, after V lost 0 bases and J lost 5 bases. The CDR3 runs to 16 residues. The CDR3 loop reads CASSQDILAGVHEQYF. The CDR3 DNA reads TGTGCCAGCAGCCAAGATATACTAGCGGGAGTCCACGAGCAGTACTTC.

This clone appeared once. J is TRBJ2-7 and V is TRBV6-1; 8 bases match TRBD1. The germline CDR1 and CDR2 sequences are MNHNS and SASEGT. Trimming took 0 bases from V and 9 from J; bases not matched to a gene: 10. The CDR3 length is 15 residues. The CDR3 region has the DNA TGTGCCAGCAGTGAAGCGCCGGGACAGGTCACAGGGCAGTACTTC. Translating it yields CASSEAPGQVTGQYF.